This TCR beta chain was identified in a study of regulatory T cells in long-lasting Graves disease. With iRepertoire HTBI primers and Arm-PCR of CDR3 regions, TCR beta libraries were built. TCRdb processed the multiplex PCR reads anew with MiXCR; each CDR3 protein has one entry. The repertoire consists of hundreds of thousands of distinct CDR3 sequences, with less than 25% occurring once and the leading ten covering around 13%. Time point of the sample: persistent/refractory GD, antithyroid drugs over 5 years with positive TRAb. From RNA extracted from PBMCs, the TCR library was made. Ten or more counts support this clonotype. Its specificity is unknown. Study-wide findings and caveats: Persistent patients shared more public clonotypes (2,741) than newly diagnosed patients (approximately 1,000). Graves' patients with persistent disease showed TCR diversity lower than patients newly diagnosed.

Material: peripheral blood mononuclear cells (PBMCs), obtained when the disease was refractory, from a patient treated with antithyroid drugs. This receptor was taken from a female donor with Graves disease.

CDR3 sequence (DNA): TGTGCCAGCAGCCAAGGAGGTCGGACATTCGCATTCAACACTGAAGCTTTCTTT. This codes for CASSQGGRTFAFNTEAFF. This sequence joins TRBV11-3 and TRBJ1-1, with D perhaps matching TRBD1 (5 bases). Looked up from germline, CDR1 is SGHNT and CDR2 is YENEEA. V dropped 5 bases and J dropped 2 bases, with 24 bases sitting between them. The CDR3 length is 18 residues.